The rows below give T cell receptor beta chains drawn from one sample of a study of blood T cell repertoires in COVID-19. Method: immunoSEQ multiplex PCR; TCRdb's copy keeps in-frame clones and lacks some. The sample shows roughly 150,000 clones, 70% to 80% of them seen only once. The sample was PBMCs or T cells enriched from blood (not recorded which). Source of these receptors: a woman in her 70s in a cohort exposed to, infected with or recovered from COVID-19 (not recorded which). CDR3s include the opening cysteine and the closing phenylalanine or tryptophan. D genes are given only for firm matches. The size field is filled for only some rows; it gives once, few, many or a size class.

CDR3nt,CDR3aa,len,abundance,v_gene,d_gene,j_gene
TGCGCCAGCAGCTTTCAAGCGAGCGAGCAGTTCTTC,CASSFQASEQFF,12,.,TRBV5-1,.,TRBJ2-1
TGTGCCAGCAGTCCCTGGACAGGGAGCTCCTACAATGAGCAGTTCTTC,CASSPWTGSSYNEQFF,16,.,TRBV28,TRBD1,TRBJ2-1
TGTGCCAGCAGACCGGGACTAGCGGGAGTGGAGACCCAGTACTTC,CASRPGLAGVETQYF,15,.,TRBV28,TRBD2,TRBJ2-5
TGTGCCAGCAGTTACCGCTTGGGATTGCAAGGGATAGCGACTTCCTACAATGAGCAGTTCTTC,CASSYRLGLQGIATSYNEQFF,21,.,TRBV6-2/TRBV6-3,.,TRBJ2-1
TGTGCCAGCAGTATACTAGCGGGAGCAGTGTACGAGCAGTACTTC,CASSILAGAVYEQYF,15,.,TRBV6-5,TRBD2,TRBJ2-7
TGTGCCACCAGCAGACCGGCTAGCGGGAACCTCGAGACCCAGTACTTC,CATSRPASGNLETQYF,16,.,TRBV15,TRBD2,TRBJ2-5
TGTGCCAGCAACCCAATAGCGGGAGGGTCGAACACCGGGGAGCTGTTTTTT,CASNPIAGGSNTGELFF,17,.,TRBV7-8,TRBD2,TRBJ2-2
TGTGCCAGCAGCTTTTTCGCCAGTTCGAACACTGAAGCTTTCTTT,CASSFFASSNTEAFF,15,.,TRBV11-2,.,TRBJ1-1
TGTGCCAGCGGGAAAACAGGGGGCGGTCGGTTCTTC,CASGKTGGGRFF,12,.,TRBV28,TRBD1,TRBJ2-1
TGTGCCAGCTCACCACAGCCTAGCTCAGATACGCAGTATTTT,CASSPQPSSDTQYF,14,.,TRBV18,.,TRBJ2-3
TGTGCCAGCAGCTTGGCTGTCTCGGGGAACACTGAAGCTTTCTTT,CASSLAVSGNTEAFF,15,.,TRBV5-4,.,TRBJ1-1
TGTGCCAGCAGCTTAGATTCCCTAGGAGGGGAGACCCAGTACTTC,CASSLDSLGGETQYF,15,once,TRBV11-3,.,TRBJ2-5
TGTGCCAGCAGGATAGTCCGGGGTCTTGGTGAAAAACTGTTTTTT,CASRIVRGLGEKLFF,15,.,TRBV2,.,TRBJ1-4
TGCGCCAGCAGCCTGACAGTGCTATCTTATGGCTACACCTTC,CASSLTVLSYGYTF,14,.,TRBV4-1,.,TRBJ1-2
TGTGCCAGCAGACTAGCGGGAGGATTGGTAGATACGCAGTATTTT,CASRLAGGLVDTQYF,15,.,TRBV6-5,TRBD2,TRBJ2-3
TGCGCCAGCAGCCAAGGGAGCGGGGCTAGCTCCTACAATGAGCAGTTCTTC,CASSQGSGASSYNEQFF,17,.,TRBV4-1,TRBD2,TRBJ2-1
TGTGCCAGCAGTTCCCTCGGGGGGTCAGATACGCAGTATTTT,CASSSLGGSDTQYF,14,.,TRBV28,TRBD2,TRBJ2-3
TGTGCCAGCCACTATTTACGGAACACTGAAGCTTTCTTT,CASHYLRNTEAFF,13,.,TRBV12-3/TRBV12-4,.,TRBJ1-1